Below are 20 T cell receptor beta chains sequenced from a single sample in a study of T-cell reconstitution after alpha-beta-depleted transplantation in children. The library targeted TCRbeta and was prepared with unique molecular identifiers. TCRdb called the PCR reads again in MiXCR, with one record for every CDR3 protein. The sample has approximately 210,000 distinct CDR3 sequences, approximately 19% seen once. The specimen comprised PBMCs, mostly from graft donor cells, sampled 360 days after TCRalphabeta/CD19-depleted stem cell transplant. All receptors come from a male patient aged 2 to 9 who had a stem cell transplant for acute lymphoblastic leukemia, so the T cells may come from the graft donor.

This chain connects TRBV18 to TRBJ2-7; possibly TRBD1 for D (6 bases). V lost 2 bases and J 0 bases, leaving 11 bases between the germline ends. The length of the CDR3 is 15 residues. Germline values: CDR1 KGHSH, CDR2 LQKENI. The CDR3 nucleotides are TGTGCCAGCTCACCAAACACAGGGAACTCCTACGAGCAGTACTTC. This gives the protein CASSPNTGNSYEQYF.

The V call is TRBV10-3, the J call TRBJ1-1; the D is unclear. From germline, CDR1 is ENHRY and CDR2 SYGVKD. V dropped 8 bases and J dropped 5 bases, with 21 bases sitting between them. This CDR3 spans 15 amino acids. Here the CDR3 reads CAIGRRTGVGTEAFF. The CDR3 nucleotides read TGTGCCATCGGTCGGAGAACGGGCGTGGGGACTGAAGCTTTCTTT.

This clonotype occurred many times. The CDR3 is CASSLDRQVAEAFF. CDR3 bases: TGCGCCAGCAGCCTGGACAGGCAGGTCGCTGAAGCTTTCTTT. The chain joins TRBV5-1 to TRBJ1-1; 7 bases agree with TRBD1. This CDR3 contains 14 residues. Germline loops: CDR1 SGHRS, CDR2 YFSETQ. Losses at the gene ends were 4 bases for V and 6 bases for J; bases not matched to a gene: 9.

This clonotype has only a few counts. The chain joins TRBV24-1 to TRBJ2-5; D is unclear. The ends were cut back, 3 bases at V and 0 bases at J, with 13 bases in the middle. The CDR3 runs to 16 residues. Per germline, CDR1 KGHDR and CDR2 SFDVKD. CDR3 region: CATSDALQPNQETQYF. The CDR3 nucleotides are TGTGCCACCAGTGATGCTCTCCAGCCCAACCAAGAGACCCAGTACTTC.

This chain links TRBV10-3 with TRBJ2-1, with TRBD2 matching 9 bases. Germline V CDR1 and CDR2: ENHRY, SYGVKD. The CDR3 runs 18 residues. Germline trimming cut 6 bases from V and 3 bases from J; bases unmatched to any gene: 15. CDR3: CAISGDFSGRGVYNEQFF. CDR3 nucleotide sequence: TGTGCCATCAGCGGTGACTTTAGCGGGAGAGGTGTCTACAATGAGCAGTTCTTC.

J is TRBJ2-7 and V is TRBV2; maybe TRBD2 (6 bases). Trimming took 11 bases from V and 2 from J, leaving 13 bases between them. CDR1 is SNHLY, CDR2 FYNNEI, per germline. This CDR3 has 12 amino acids. The CDR3 DNA follows: TGTGCCGTCGGGACTTCTGCCTACGAGCAGTACTTC. As protein: CAVGTSAYEQYF. Combining the CDR3 with reference TRBV2 and TRBJ2-7 gives the whole variable domain EPEVTQTPSHQVTQMGQEVILRCVPISNHLYFYWYRQILGQKVEFLVSFYNNEISEKSEIFDDQFSVERPDGSNFTLKIRSTKLEDSAMYFCAVGTSAYEQYFGPGTRLTVT.

J is TRBJ1-4 and V is TRBV6-5; unclear D gene. The CDR3 is made up of 12 amino acids. Germline V gene data show CDR1 as MNHEY and CDR2 as SVGAGI. V was clipped by 6 bases and J by 10 bases, with 12 bases between them. The CDR3 DNA reads TGTGCCAGCAGAGCCGCGGACCGAAAACTGTTTTTT. Translating it yields CASRAADRKLFF.

The chain employs TRBV20-1 and TRBJ2-3; tentatively, D is TRBD2 (6 bases). Trimming cost V 6 bases and J 4 bases, with 14 bases left between them. This CDR3 comprises 13 residues. Germline CDR1 and CDR2: DFQATT and SNEGSKA (reference sequence). The CDR3 loop reads CSAVLTSSDTQYF. The DNA for the CDR3 is TGCAGTGCCGTCCTGACTAGTTCAGATACGCAGTATTTT.

This rearrangement joins TRBV20-1 to TRBJ2-7; TRBD2 matches at 7 bases. The CDR3 is 15 residues long. V shed 0 bases, J shed 2 bases, and the junction held 7 bases outside the gene matches. Germline CDR1 and CDR2: DFQATT and SNEGSKA (reference sequence). The CDR3 DNA reads as TGCAGTGCTAGAGATGGCGCTAGCGGTCCCTACGAGCAGTACTTC. Translated: CSARDGASGPYEQYF.

This clonotype has ten or more counts. V gene TRBV5-1 combines with J gene TRBJ2-2, with 7 bases that match TRBD1. The CDR3 has 18 residues. V shed 4 bases and J 0 bases; nucleotides not matched to a gene: 12. CDR1 and CDR2 (germline): SGHRS, YFSETQ. CDR3 in amino acids: CASSPRLQGLANTGELFF. The CDR3 nucleotides are TGCGCCAGCAGCCCTAGATTACAGGGGCTCGCGAACACCGGGGAGCTGTTTTTT.

The chain joins TRBV20-1 to TRBJ2-3; the match to TRBD2 covers 9 bases. Germline CDR1 DFQATT, CDR2 SNEGSKA (reference sequence). After removal of 0 bases from V and 4 bases from J, the junction contained 2 bases not matched to a gene. This CDR3 has 14 amino acids. The CDR3 nucleotides read TGCAGTGCTAGAGATGGCGGGGGGGCAGATACGCAGTATTTT. It is translated as CSARDGGGADTQYF.

The CDR3 spells CSARQGAEYGYTF. The CDR3 nucleotides read TGCAGTGCTAGGCAGGGGGCTGAATATGGCTACACCTTC. This rearrangement joins TRBV20-1 to TRBJ1-2, with 8 bases aligning to TRBD1. The ends lost 3 bases at V and 5 bases at J; junction bases unmatched: 5. There are 13 residues in the CDR3. CDR1 is DFQATT and CDR2 is SNEGSKA in the germline V gene (reference sequence).

V is TRBV28 and J is TRBJ2-5, with 11 positions matching TRBD2. CDR3 size: 17 residues. Germline CDR1 reads MDHEN; CDR2 reads SYDVKM. The V segment lost 0 bases and the J segment 1 base; nucleotides outside the gene matches: 4. CDR3 in amino acids: CASSLWPGLAVQETQYF. CDR3 DNA: TGTGCCAGCAGTTTATGGCCGGGACTAGCGGTCCAAGAGACCCAGTACTTC.

V and J are TRBV6-2 or TRBV6-3 and TRBJ2-7, with D perhaps matching TRBD1 or TRBD2 (5 bases each). The CDR3 sequence is 15 residues long. The germline V gene has CDR1 MNHEY and CDR2 SVGEGT. Trimming took 2 bases from V and 2 from J, leaving 13 bases between them. The CDR3 DNA reads as TGTGCCAGCAGTTACCTCGGGACGGACCCCTACGAGCAGTACTTC. Its protein is CASSYLGTDPYEQYF.

This clonotype has just a few counts. The chain has TRBV5-1 and TRBJ2-1; D uncertain. The CDR3 has 11 residues. Germline CDR1 is SGHRS and CDR2 is YFSETQ. Trimming took 7 bases from V and 9 from J, leaving 11 bases between them. The CDR3 loop reads CASALSSEQFF. CDR3 DNA sequence: TGCGCCAGCGCCCTATCGAGTGAGCAGTTCTTC.

The V and J genes are TRBV7-9 and TRBJ2-7; D may be TRBD1 or TRBD2 (5 bases each). V lost 5 bases, J lost 6 bases, and 20 bases lay in between. This CDR3 comprises 15 residues. The germline gives CDR1 SEHNR, CDR2 FQNEAQ (reference sequence). This chain's CDR3 is CASSDVWGRDGEQYF. Here the CDR3 DNA reads TGTGCCAGCAGCGACGTTTGGGGCCGGGATGGCGAGCAGTACTTC.

This clonotype was detected a few times. The chain combines TRBV5-1 with TRBJ2-1; 12 bases map to TRBD2. This CDR3 is built from 15 residues. Trimming took 0 bases from V and 8 from J; bases not matched to a gene: 3. Germline-derived CDR1 and CDR2 are SGHRS and YFSETQ. The CDR3 DNA follows: TGCGCCAGCAGCTTGGGACTAGCGGGGGTGGATGAGCAGTTCTTC. This encodes CASSLGLAGVDEQFF.

The rearrangement joins TRBV27 to TRBJ2-1, with 10 nucleotides matching TRBD1. With V trimmed by 3 bases and J by 7 bases, 6 bases remained unmatched. This CDR3 contains 15 residues. Germline V gene data show CDR1 as MNHEY and CDR2 as SMNVEV (reference sequence). The CDR3: CASSLGQGTGNEQFF. The DNA of the CDR3 is TGTGCCAGCAGTTTGGGACAGGGGACGGGGAATGAGCAGTTCTTC.

CDR3 bases: TGCGCCAGCAGCTTGGCTGCTGGGACAGCCGCCTACGAGCAGTACTTC. This gives the protein CASSLAAGTAAYEQYF. V gene TRBV5-1 combines with J gene TRBJ2-7, with TRBD1 matching over 7 bases. The junction had 8 bases not matched to a gene; V was cut back by 0 bases and J by 2 bases. The CDR3 has 16 residues. From germline, CDR1 is SGHRS and CDR2 YFSETQ.

This clonotype was seen only a few times. J is TRBJ2-5 and V is TRBV12-3 or TRBV12-4; D may match TRBD1 or TRBD2 (5 bases each). This CDR3 is built from 13 residues. With 6 bases removed from V and 3 bases from J, the gap between germline ends came to 11 bases. CDR3 loop: CASRPGTKETQYF. The CDR3 coding sequence is TGTGCCAGCAGGCCCGGGACGAAAGAGACCCAGTACTTC.